This record concerns one T cell receptor (beta chain) sequence. Its antigen remains unidentified. The test was conducted at deep level. Only in-frame clones appear in the TCRdb table, and some are missing; sequencing was by immunoSEQ multiplex PCR. The sample has over 800,000 clones, 92% seen once. The data originate from a study of shared clonotypes between healthy human individuals. Whole-study results and caveats: Shared clonotypes across all four donors exceeded non-shared ones in generation probability.

Naive CD8 cells lacked CD45RO, underwent positive selection for CCR7 and left out terminally differentiated effector memory CD45RA+ cells. The TCR sequence derives from a man aged 25-40 years in good health. The sample was naive CD8+ T cells sorted from blood.

The DNA for the CDR3 is TGTGCCAGCAGTCTAGGGACTAGAGGAGCTGGTACGCAGTATTTT. Amino acids: CASSLGTRGAGTQYF. The chain is built from TRBV27 and TRBJ2-3; 8 positions match TRBD2. CDR3 length: 15 amino acids. Looked up from germline, CDR1 is MNHEY and CDR2 is SMNVEV (reference sequence). With V trimmed by 5 bases and J by 8 bases, 12 bases remained unmatched.